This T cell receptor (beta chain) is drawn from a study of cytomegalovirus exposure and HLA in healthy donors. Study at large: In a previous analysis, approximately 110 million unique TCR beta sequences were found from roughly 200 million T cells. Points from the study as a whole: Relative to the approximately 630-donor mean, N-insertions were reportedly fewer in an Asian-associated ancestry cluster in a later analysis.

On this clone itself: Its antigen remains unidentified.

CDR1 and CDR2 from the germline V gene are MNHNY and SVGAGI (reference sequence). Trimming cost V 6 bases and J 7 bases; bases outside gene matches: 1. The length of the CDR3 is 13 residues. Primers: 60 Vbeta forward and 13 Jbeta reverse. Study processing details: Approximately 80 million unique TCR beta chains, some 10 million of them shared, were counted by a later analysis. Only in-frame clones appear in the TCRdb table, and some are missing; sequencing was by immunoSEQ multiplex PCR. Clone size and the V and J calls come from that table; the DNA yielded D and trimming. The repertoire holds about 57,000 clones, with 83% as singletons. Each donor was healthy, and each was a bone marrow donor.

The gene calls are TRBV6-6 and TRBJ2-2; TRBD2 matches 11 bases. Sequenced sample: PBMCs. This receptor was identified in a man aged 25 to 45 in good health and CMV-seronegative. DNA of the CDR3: TGTGCCAGCAGCGGACTAGCGGGCGGGGAGCTGTTTTTT. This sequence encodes CASSGLAGGELFF.